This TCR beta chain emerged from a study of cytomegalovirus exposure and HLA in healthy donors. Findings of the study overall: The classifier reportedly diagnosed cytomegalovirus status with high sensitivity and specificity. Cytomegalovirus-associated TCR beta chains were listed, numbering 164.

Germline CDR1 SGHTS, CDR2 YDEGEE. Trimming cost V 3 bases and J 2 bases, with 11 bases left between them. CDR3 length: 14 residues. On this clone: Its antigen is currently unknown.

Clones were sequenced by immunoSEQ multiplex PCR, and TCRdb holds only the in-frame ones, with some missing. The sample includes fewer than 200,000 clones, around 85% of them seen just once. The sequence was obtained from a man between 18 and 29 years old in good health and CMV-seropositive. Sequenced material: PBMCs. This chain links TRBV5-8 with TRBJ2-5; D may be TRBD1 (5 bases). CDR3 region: CASSSRQPQETQYF. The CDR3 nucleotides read TGTGCCAGCAGCTCACGACAGCCACAAGAGACCCAGTACTTC.